This TCR beta chain is from a study of shared clonotypes between healthy human individuals. Authors' processing steps: Quality scores were absent from the junction-only immunoSEQ sequences, so filtering differed. The protocol was immunoSEQ multiplex PCR, while the TCRdb copy is restricted to in-frame clones and leaves out a portion. Clone size and V and J calls were adopted from that table, with D and trimming inferred from the DNA. The sample shows more than 2,000,000 clones, approximately 92% of them seen only once. Germline V CDR1 and CDR2: KGHSH, LQKENI. This CDR3 region has 16 residues. V lost 6 bases to trimming and J lost 2 bases, with 16 bases between them.

V and J are TRBV18 and TRBJ1-4; D perhaps matches TRBD1 (6 bases). This receptor was identified in a man aged 18 to 29 in good health. Sequencing was carried out using naive CD4+ T cells sorted from blood. Subset noted: CD45RA+ positively selected. The CDR3 DNA follows: TGTGCCAGCTCGCAAGACAGGAGCGGGACTAATGAAAAACTGTTTTTT. Its protein is CASSQDRSGTNEKLFF.